Sequencing of this TCR beta chain was carried out in a study of PD-1 blockade in mismatch repair-deficient tumors. CDR3 length: 16 residues. Germline CDR1 and CDR2: SGHRS and YFSETQ. Trimming left V 2 bases short and J 4 bases short, with 16 bases between. Sequencing used immunoSEQ multiplex PCR; TCRdb keeps in-frame clones, though not all of them. The repertoire holds 85,000 to 130,000 clones, with about 79% as singletons. The material was peripheral blood, obtained 35 to 37 weeks after starting pembrolizumab. The rearrangement joins TRBV5-1 to TRBJ2-1, with D maybe TRBD2 (5 bases). This clonotype originated in an adult with mismatch repair-deficient cancer. The CDR3 here is CASSFSGTTGYNEQFF. DNA for the CDR3: TGCGCCAGCAGCTTTTCGGGAACGACTGGTTACAATGAGCAGTTCTTC.